The text below deals with one TCR beta chain. The table lists this clone with a few counts. Its cognate antigen has yet to be identified. Base qualities are not recorded, but no much larger clone differs from it by a single base. This sample is drawn from a study of beta chain features in type 1 diabetes (dated by TCRdb to the late 2010s). For context, the study as a whole: Mean age, gender distribution, total cell number and subset yield were not different between patients and healthy donors. Whereas all 30 or so donors provided naive and central memory subsets, regulatory and stem cell-like memory subsets were isolated from just 8 patients and about eight healthy donors. The study compared the TCRB repertoires of sorted circulating CD4+ T cell subsets in recently diagnosed type 1 diabetes patients with those in matched healthy donors. A total of around 110,000,000 sorted cells were examined across all samples, and a strong correlation was observed between cell number per subset and RNA yield.

CDR1 SGHNT and CDR2 YYREEE were looked up in the germline V gene (reference sequence). The trim is 1 base for V and 4 bases for J, with a gap of 8 bases between the germline ends. From the cysteine up to the phenylalanine, the CDR3 has a length of 13 residues. The sequence is cut down to CDR3 DNA, 39 bases in frame from base 1. The entire isolated RNA was reverse transcribed using the High Capacity cDNA Reverse Transcription Kit, and thus expressed TCRB transcripts were sequenced. Naive, central memory and regulatory T cell samples underwent deep immunoSEQ sequencing, averaging roughly 3.4 million total reads per sample. Sorted cells were lysed in RLT buffer, and RNA was extracted using DNase-treated RNeasy Micro or Mini kits according to cell number. To prevent cross-contamination, every cell subset was processed on its own, while patient and healthy donor samples were processed together. TCRB sequences were amplified from cDNA with the immunoSEQ multiplex PCR, producing 87-bp fragments spanning the CDR3 region. Sequencing of the amplicons was done on the Illumina HiSeq platform. Per the original workflow: PCR bias was computationally corrected using synthetic template baselines, reads within Hamming distance 2 were collapsed, and singletons that could not be merged were discarded. By aligning reads against IMGT, V, D and J genes, CDR3 length, and insertions or deletions at six rearrangement sites were assigned. Clonotype counts were normalized to sorted cell number within each subset before computing true diversity and Gini coefficients with the tcR R package. Repertoire sharing was quantified using the overlap coefficient calculated on TCRB nucleotide sequences. As a proxy for the pre-selection repertoire, out-of-frame TCRB sequences from naive cells were analyzed. What TCRdb holds here is the immuneACCESS table cut down to in-frame rearrangements. Part of the clones is not present; checked against another copy, under half of the missing clones reflect an unresolved V gene, and the others are unexplained. V and J calls and clone size are given by that table; D and trimming were obtained from the DNA. The sample yields 310,000 or so clones; 15% were counted once. Of the sample, less than 0.02% is held by the ten largest clones.

Beyond this particular receptor, the publication reports: Patients with type 1 diabetes made fewer insertions and deleted more nucleotides at VDJ recombination sites, implying thymic rearrangement abnormalities. Sequencing cDNA rather than genomic DNA could over-represent highly expressing activated cells, although activation and CD3 levels did not differ between groups. In all four CD4+ subsets, TCRB CDR3 length was moderately but significantly shorter in type 1 diabetes patients. PCR might favor shorter templates, but patient and control samples were amplified and corrected together, so any skew would affect both groups equally. HLA sub-analyses involved small numbers of individuals, so any influence of HLA type on TCRB rearrangement remained unresolved. Naive, central memory and regulatory TCRB repertoires appeared more similar among patients than among healthy donors.

A single peripheral blood draw of 95 to 150 mL on average was collected from each donor into heparinised tubes. Naive, central memory, regulatory and stem cell-like memory CD4+ T cells were sorted on a BD FACSAria II using a panel including CD45RO, CCR7, CD25, CD127, CD95 and CD27. Every sorted population had a purity above 95%. PBMCs were isolated right away by Lymphoprep density gradient centrifugation and were stained directly, without culture. So that batch effects would be minimized, each experiment stained and sorted samples in pairs, pairing one healthy donor with one patient. Sequenced sample: naive CD4+ T cells from blood. In light of the paper, this sample's cell subset or site label describes: true naive CD4+ T cells. The sequence is built from TRBV5-4 and TRBJ2-5; the D gene is unclear. The TCR comes from a man younger than 30 with type 1 diabetes. The DNA reads as follows: TGTGCCAGCAGCTTGTACGGTTTAGAGACCCAGTACTTC. It encodes CASSLYGLETQYF.